The subject of this entry is one T cell receptor beta chain. Authors' data handling: Reference gene primer amplification gave nucleated cell count estimates. Data came from immunoSEQ multiplex PCR; TCRdb stores just in-frame clones and leaves some out. V and J calls plus clone size are reproduced from that table; the DNA served to infer D and trimming. This sample carries approximately 31,000 clones, about 89% of them seen once, and the ten largest clones take approximately 9.8%. This entry comes from a study of blood T cell repertoires in COVID-19. Study background: Researchers got acute and convalescent COVID-19 samples from the United States, Italy and Spain. T cells, B-cell-depleted T cells, or PBMCs supplied cDNA or gDNA.

V lost 2 bases and J lost 6; bases outside the gene matches: 6. Per germline, CDR1 SGHVS and CDR2 FQNEAQ. The CDR3 has 14 residues. This clonotype originated in a human donor with active COVID-19. The donor label of this sample is uncertain. Material: peripheral blood. The V gene is TRBV7-8, the J gene TRBJ2-7, with 8 bases fitting TRBD2. Here the CDR3 reads CASSLSGGIREQYF. DNA for the CDR3: TGTGCCAGCAGCTTAAGCGGGGGTATCCGCGAGCAGTACTTC.